The next 21 T cell receptor beta chains were all read from a single sample in a study of memory B cells and T cells in multiple sclerosis. After stimulus-free culture, autoproliferating CFSE-dim and non-proliferating CFSE-high T cells were sequenced separately. Roughly 5x10^7 CFSE-labeled PBMCs were cultured 6 to 7 days unstimulated, then replicate wells were pooled. Generated by immunoSEQ multiplex PCR, the TCRdb table keeps only in-frame clones and is missing some. Altogether about 32,000 clones are present, 86% being singletons, with the ten largest covering 2% to 3%. Their cognate antigens are unknown. The source material was PBMCs from blood kept in culture. These receptors all stem from a human donor with multiple sclerosis.

This clone was seen more than once but under ten times. V is TRBV4-1 and J is TRBJ2-7, with D possibly matching TRBD1 (6 bases). The CDR3 covers 14 residues. The V end was cut by 1 base, the J end by 9 bases, with 16 bases between. Germline V gives CDR1 MGHRA, CDR2 YSYEKL. CDR3 sequence: CASSQVQGRGGQYF. CDR3 nucleotide sequence: TGCGCCAGCAGCCAAGTGCAGGGTCGAGGGGGGCAGTACTTC.

This clone was detected a few times. The chain has TRBV7-7 and TRBJ1-1; TRBD1 matches at 7 bases. Germline V lookup: CDR1 SSHAT, CDR2 FNYEAQ (reference sequence). V was pared by 5 bases and J by 3 bases, with 9 bases of the junction left unmatched. The length of the CDR3 is 15 residues. The CDR3 here is CASSIPQGRDTEAFF. Here the CDR3 DNA reads TGTGCCAGCAGCATACCACAGGGGAGGGACACTGAAGCTTTCTTT. Based on the CDR3 plus reference TRBV7-7 and TRBJ1-1, the full variable domain is GAGVSQSPRYKVTKRGQDVTLRCDPISSHATLYWYQQALGQGPEFLTYFNYEAQPDKSGLPSDRFSAERPEGSISTLTIQRTEQRDSAMYRCASSIPQGRDTEAFFGQGTRLTVV.

The V call is TRBV27, the J call TRBJ1-1; 7 bases map to TRBD1. CDR3 length equals 16 residues. Germline V gives CDR1 MNHEY, CDR2 SMNVEV (reference sequence). With 4 bases clipped from V and 1 base from J, the junction kept 9 bases outside the gene matches. In DNA form, the CDR3 reads TGTGCCAGCAGTTCACTAACAGGGGTCTCGAACACTGAAGCTTTCTTT. Residues: CASSSLTGVSNTEAFF.

The CDR3 DNA reads TGTGCCACTAGGGGACTAGCGGGAGCGAAGTTCTACGAGCAGTACTTC. Amino acid sequence: CATRGLAGAKFYEQYF. This chain links TRBV27 with TRBJ2-7; 14 nucleotides match TRBD2. Trimming cost V 10 bases and J 3 bases; bases outside gene matches: 11. CDR3 length: 16 residues. Germline V CDR1 and CDR2: MNHEY, SMNVEV (reference sequence).

Concerning this clone: At one of its ends the junction is not consistent with the germline gene, which may arise from a read error. This chain joins TRBV7-9 and TRBJ1-1, with 11 bases matching TRBD1. Germline values: CDR1 SEHNR, CDR2 FQNEAQ (reference sequence). There are 15 residues in the CDR3. CDR3 protein: CASSLGQGAQSEAFF. CDR3 coding DNA: TGTGCCAGCAGTTTAGGACAGGGGGCTCAATCTGAAGCTTTCTTT. Full variable domain (missing parts from reference TRBV7-9 and TRBJ1-1): DTGVSQNPRHKITKRGQNVTFRCDPISEHNRLYWYRQTLGQGPEFLTYFQNEAQLEKSRLLSDRFSAERPKGSFSTLEIQRTEQGDSAMYLCASSLGQGAQSEAFFGQGTRLTVV.

The gene calls are TRBV7-9 and TRBJ2-2, with D possibly called TRBD1 or TRBD2 (5 bases each). CDR1 and CDR2 (germline): SEHNR, FQNEAQ (reference sequence). V was cut by 4 bases and J by 7 bases, with 16 bases left in between. The CDR3 runs to 15 residues. CDR3 coding DNA: TGTGCCAGCAGCTCCATTATAGGGGACGGCGGGGAGCTGTTTTTT. It translates to CASSSIIGDGGELFF.

This chain connects TRBV7-9 to TRBJ1-2; 9 bases fit TRBD1. The junction had 14 bases not matched to a gene; V was cut back by 4 bases and J by 2 bases. Per the germline V gene, CDR1 is SEHNR and CDR2 is FQNEAQ (reference sequence). The CDR3 consists of 18 residues. CDR3 loop: CASSSLPGQGLGNYGYTF. The CDR3 DNA is TGTGCCAGCAGCTCGTTACCGGGACAGGGTTTAGGGAACTATGGCTACACCTTC. Full variable domain (outside the CDR3, taken from reference TRBV7-9 and TRBJ1-2): DTGVSQNPRHKITKRGQNVTFRCDPISEHNRLYWYRQTLGQGPEFLTYFQNEAQLEKSRLLSDRFSAERPKGSFSTLEIQRTEQGDSAMYLCASSSLPGQGLGNYGYTFGSGTRLTVV.

The chain links TRBV6-5 to TRBJ2-3; D may be TRBD1 or TRBD2 (7 bases each). This CDR3 has 15 residues. Germline V gene data show CDR1 as MNHEY and CDR2 as SVGAGI. Trimming removed 4 bases at V and 6 bases at J, with 17 bases between. The CDR3 region is CASSLYRGGADTQYF. The CDR3 DNA is TGTGCCAGCAGTTTGTACAGGGGAGGGGCCGATACGCAGTATTTT.

The J gene is TRBJ2-5, the V gene TRBV5-1; 12 bases align to TRBD2. J lost 2 bases, V lost 3 bases, and 2 bases had no gene match. Germline V gene lookup returns CDR1 SGHRS and CDR2 YFSETQ. CDR3 length: 15 residues. CDR3 region: CASSSGLAGQETQYF. CDR3 DNA: TGCGCCAGCAGCTCCGGACTAGCGGGACAAGAGACCCAGTACTTC.

The chain employs TRBV27 and TRBJ2-7, with 7 nucleotides matching TRBD2. The trim removed 6 bases at V and 1 base at J, leaving 3 bases unmatched. The CDR3 extends over 13 amino acids. CDR1 is MNHEY and CDR2 is SMNVEV in the germline V gene (reference sequence). The CDR3 protein is CASRPGGSYEQYF. The CDR3 nucleotides are TGTGCCAGCAGGCCCGGGGGGTCCTACGAGCAGTACTTC.

The chain joins TRBV7-9 to TRBJ2-7, with 8 bases aligning to TRBD1. V was clipped by 5 bases and J by 7 bases; unmatched bases: 13. CDR3 size: 15 residues. Germline CDR1 is SEHNR and CDR2 is FQNEAQ (reference sequence). The CDR3 DNA reads TGTGCCAGCAGCGATTCGTACCAGGGGGCTTGGGAGCAGTACTTC. Translation gives CASSDSYQGAWEQYF.

The chain has TRBV27 and TRBJ1-2; D gene ambiguous. Germline V gene sequence: CDR1 MNHEY, CDR2 SMNVEV (reference sequence). CDR3 length: 15 amino acids. V lost 8 bases, J lost 4 bases, and 20 bases lay in between. CDR3 residues: CASSLGPPTLYGYTF. CDR3 nucleotide sequence: TGTGCCAGCTCCCTCGGACCTCCTACTCTCTATGGCTACACCTTC.

This clone was detected only once. The CDR3 bases are TGTGCCAGCAGCCTCAGAGCGGGGAGAAGCACAGATACGCAGTATTTT. Its protein product is CASSLRAGRSTDTQYF. The V and J genes are TRBV9 and TRBJ2-3; 7 positions match TRBD2. The CDR3 is 16 amino acids. Germline loops: CDR1 SGDLS, CDR2 YYNGEE. Unmatched junction bases numbered 8, after V lost 4 bases and J lost 0 bases.

The rearrangement joins TRBV5-1 to TRBJ1-5, with 9 bases lining up with TRBD1. The ends lost 1 base at V and 4 bases at J; junction bases unmatched: 6. Germline V gene data show CDR1 as SGHRS and CDR2 as YFSETQ. The CDR3 extends over 16 amino acids. The CDR3 DNA follows: TGCGCCAGCAGCTTGACCCCGACAGGGGGGAATCAGCCCCAGCATTTT. This gives the protein CASSLTPTGGNQPQHF. Supplemented by reference TRBV5-1 and TRBJ1-5, the full variable domain reads KAGVTQTPRYLIKTRGQQVTLSCSPISGHRSVSWYQQTPGQGLQFLFEYFSETQRNKGNFPGRFSGRQFSNSRSEMNVSTLELGDSALYLCASSLTPTGGNQPQHFGDGTRLSIL.

DNA of the CDR3: TGTGCCCAAACGGGGGGCTATGGCTACACCTTC. It codes for CAQTGGYGYTF. The V gene is TRBV30, the J gene TRBJ1-2; weak D call: TRBD1 (5 bases). The germline gives CDR1 GTSNPN, CDR2 SVGIG (reference sequence). V was pared by 8 bases and J by 4 bases, with 11 bases between. This CDR3 is 11 amino acids long.

There are a few counts of this clone. This chain connects TRBV19 to TRBJ1-5; D uncertain. Germline loops: CDR1 LNHDA, CDR2 SQIVND (reference sequence). CDR3 size: 14 residues. The ends were cut back, 3 bases at V and 4 bases at J, with 10 bases in the middle. The CDR3 reads CASSIIRSNQPQHF. CDR3 nucleotides: TGTGCCAGTAGTATCATCAGGTCAAATCAGCCCCAGCATTTT.

The gene calls are TRBV6-1 and TRBJ2-7; the match to TRBD2 covers 8 bases. Germline-derived CDR1 and CDR2 are MNHNS and SASEGT. The CDR3 runs to 15 residues. After removal of 3 bases from V and 2 bases from J, the junction contained 6 bases not matched to a gene. Here the CDR3 reads CASSEGPSGPYEQYF. The CDR3 region has the DNA TGTGCCAGCAGTGAGGGGCCTAGCGGGCCCTACGAGCAGTACTTC.

This clone was seen more than once but under ten times. This chain joins TRBV21-1 and TRBJ2-7; the table's D call TRBD1 went unverified against the DNA. TRBV21-1 is a pseudogene. There are 16 residues in the CDR3. For the CDR3, the DNA is TGTGCCAGCAGCACTAGAGGACAGGGAATGGACTACGAGCAGTACTTC. Encoded protein: CASSTRGQGMDYEQYF.

The rearrangement links TRBV11-2 to TRBJ2-1, with 7 positions matching TRBD2. Germline CDR1 and CDR2: SGHAT and FQNNGV. V lost 1 base, J lost 2 bases, and 2 bases stayed unmatched. This CDR3 comprises 15 residues. In DNA form, the CDR3 reads TGTGCCAGCAGCTTAGTTGGGACTACCTACAATGAGCAGTTCTTC. Translated, it gives CASSLVGTTYNEQFF.

This chain links TRBV7-8 with TRBJ2-7; 9 bases line up with TRBD2. There are 17 residues in the CDR3. V shed 5 bases and J 1 base; nucleotides not matched to a gene: 12. Germline V gives CDR1 SGHVS, CDR2 FQNEAQ. CDR3 sequence: CASSRTRSGSRSYEQYF. CDR3 nucleotide sequence: TGTGCCAGCAGCCGAACCCGTAGCGGGAGTCGGTCCTACGAGCAGTACTTC.

The chain employs TRBV19 and TRBJ2-7, with 7 bases identical to TRBD2. Germline CDR1 is LNHDA and CDR2 is SQIVND (reference sequence). With 5 bases clipped from V and 0 bases from J, the junction kept 7 bases outside the gene matches. CDR3 length: 15 residues. The CDR3 is CASSQSGASSYEQYF. In nucleotides, the CDR3 is TGTGCCAGTAGTCAAAGCGGGGCTAGCTCCTACGAGCAGTACTTC.